The present entry profiles one T cell receptor (beta chain) with its context. This sample was included in a study of blood T cell repertoires in COVID-19. Overall study: The study drew acute and convalescent COVID-19 samples from the United States, Italy and Spain.

Living in about 25 US areas, the participants were between about 18 and 90 years of age. CDR3 size: 14 residues. Germline V CDR1 and CDR2: SQVTM, ANQGSEA. The V and J ends lost 4 bases and 2 bases respectively, with 14 bases between them. Generated by immunoSEQ multiplex PCR, the TCRdb table keeps only in-frame clones and is missing some. Of around 140,000 clones listed, 87% are singletons. Sequences were obtained from PBMCs or T cells enriched from blood (not recorded which). The V gene is TRBV29-1, the J gene TRBJ1-1, with D hard to call. The TCR was taken from a man in his sixties who had recovered from COVID-19. The CDR3 here is CSVARDWGNTEAFF. CDR3 DNA: TGCAGCGTTGCACGGGATTGGGGAAACACTGAAGCTTTCTTT. The variable domain in full, completed from reference TRBV29-1 and TRBJ1-1, reads SAVISQKPSRDICQRGTSLTIQCQVDSQVTMMFWYRQQPGQSLTLIATANQGSEATYESGFVIDKFPISRPNLTFSTLTVSNMSPEDSSIYLCSVARDWGNTEAFFGQGTRLTVV.